A selection of T cell receptor beta chains follows, all from one sample in a study of blood T cell repertoires in COVID-19. The repertoire was sequenced with immunoSEQ multiplex PCR; TCRdb's copy has only in-frame clones and lacks some. The data show 250,000 or so clones, with approximately 90% seen just once and 0.85% to 0.95% held by the top ten. The specimen sequenced was PBMCs or T cells enriched from blood (not recorded which). These receptor sequences come from a man over 45 who had been exposed to COVID-19. Both conserved end residues are part of each CDR3. The D gene is left open where the match is weak. Clone size is shown for a subset of rows, as once, few, many or a class of expanded clone.

v_gene: TRBV6-5
abundance: .
d_gene: TRBD1
j_gene: TRBJ1-1
CDR3nt: TGTGCCAGCAGGGACAGGGTTTCGTACACTGAAGCTTTCTTT
CDR3aa: CASRDRVSYTEAFF

v_gene: TRBV12-3/TRBV12-4
abundance: .
d_gene: .
j_gene: TRBJ1-4
CDR3nt: TGTGCCAGCGTACAGGGCGGGAATGAAAAACTGTTTTTT
CDR3aa: CASVQGGNEKLFF

v_gene: TRBV28
abundance: .
d_gene: .
j_gene: TRBJ1-2
CDR3nt: TGTGCCAGCAGTTACGGCCGGGGGGTCTATGGCTACACCTTC
CDR3aa: CASSYGRGVYGYTF

v_gene: TRBV6-6
abundance: once
d_gene: .
j_gene: TRBJ1-5
CDR3nt: TGTGCCAGCAGTTTCGACAGGACTTATCAGCCCCAGCATTTT
CDR3aa: CASSFDRTYQPQHF

v_gene: TRBV5-1
abundance: .
d_gene: TRBD1
j_gene: TRBJ1-5
CDR3nt: TGCGCCAGCAGCTTGGCCGGACAGGAAAATCAGCCCCAGCATTTT
CDR3aa: CASSLAGQENQPQHF

v_gene: TRBV5-1
abundance: once
d_gene: .
j_gene: TRBJ1-1
CDR3nt: TGCGCCAGCAGCTTGACAACAGGGTTTGGGAACACTGAAGCTTTCTTT
CDR3aa: CASSLTTGFGNTEAFF

v_gene: TRBV5-1
abundance: .
d_gene: .
j_gene: TRBJ1-1
CDR3nt: TGCGCCAGCAGCCCACCCCCCGGGACACTAAATGAAGCTTTCTTT
CDR3aa: CASSPPPGTLNEAFF

v_gene: TRBV5-6
abundance: few
d_gene: .
j_gene: TRBJ2-7
CDR3nt: TGTGCCAGCAGCTTGGGGGCACAGGGCTCCCACGAGCAGTACTTC
CDR3aa: CASSLGAQGSHEQYF

v_gene: TRBV28
abundance: .
d_gene: .
j_gene: TRBJ1-1
CDR3nt: TGTGCCAGCAGTTTGCACCAGGGCAACACTGAAGCTTTCTTT
CDR3aa: CASSLHQGNTEAFF

v_gene: TRBV5-1
abundance: .
d_gene: .
j_gene: TRBJ1-2
CDR3nt: TGCGCCAGCAGGGGGACTATCTCCGGGGCACGCGGCTACACCTTC
CDR3aa: CASRGTISGARGYTF

v_gene: TRBV18
abundance: .
d_gene: .
j_gene: TRBJ2-2
CDR3nt: TGTGCCAGCTCACCCAGCTTAGCGAATTCCCGAGACGGGGAGCTGTTTTTT
CDR3aa: CASSPSLANSRDGELFF

v_gene: TRBV12-5
abundance: .
d_gene: .
j_gene: TRBJ1-5
CDR3nt: TGTGCTAGTGGGGCCGTGGGCAGGGGAAGCAATCAGCCCCAGCATTTT
CDR3aa: CASGAVGRGSNQPQHF

v_gene: TRBV28
abundance: .
d_gene: .
j_gene: TRBJ1-6
CDR3nt: TGTGCCAGCAGCCCCTGGCAGGGGCTTAATTCACCCCTCCACTTT
CDR3aa: CASSPWQGLNSPLHF

v_gene: TRBV7-8
abundance: .
d_gene: .
j_gene: TRBJ1-2
CDR3nt: TGTGCCAGCAGCGGCAGGGCCCGCTATGGCTACACCTTC
CDR3aa: CASSGRARYGYTF

v_gene: TRBV6-6
abundance: .
d_gene: .
j_gene: TRBJ1-1
CDR3nt: TGTGCCAGCAGTTACCCAGGGACAACCAAAGCTTTCTTT
CDR3aa: CASSYPGTTKAFF

v_gene: TRBV4-1
abundance: .
d_gene: .
j_gene: TRBJ1-1
CDR3nt: TGCGCCAGCAGCCAACCCTCCGGCCAGGGCCACGGGCTTTCCAGGGCTTTCTTT
CDR3aa: CASSQPSGQGHGLSRAFF

v_gene: TRBV30
abundance: .
d_gene: .
j_gene: TRBJ2-2
CDR3nt: TGTGCCTGGAGTCCCGGGGTGGGCACCGGGGAGCTGTTTTTT
CDR3aa: CAWSPGVGTGELFF

v_gene: TRBV21-1
abundance: .
d_gene: .
j_gene: TRBJ2-5
CDR3nt: TGTGCCAGCAGCAGAAGTCCAGGGCGGGAGACCCAGTACTTC
CDR3aa: CASSRSPGRETQYF

v_gene: TRBV5-1
abundance: .
d_gene: TRBD2
j_gene: TRBJ2-3
CDR3nt: TGCGCCAGCAGCGGGGGGGGACTAGCGGGAGGCCGCACAGATACGCAGTATTTT
CDR3aa: CASSGGGLAGGRTDTQYF

v_gene: TRBV7-8
abundance: .
d_gene: .
j_gene: TRBJ2-5
CDR3nt: TGTGCCAGCAGCTCCTCAGCAAGGGGGACCCAGTACTTC
CDR3aa: CASSSSARGTQYF

v_gene: TRBV5-1
abundance: .
d_gene: TRBD1
j_gene: TRBJ2-7
CDR3nt: TGCGCCAGCAGCTTACAGGGGGACTTTTTGTACGAGCAGTACTTC
CDR3aa: CASSLQGDFLYEQYF

v_gene: TRBV18
abundance: once
d_gene: .
j_gene: TRBJ1-2
CDR3nt: TGTGCCAGCTCACCTTCCGGGGGAAGCTATGGCTACACCTTC
CDR3aa: CASSPSGGSYGYTF

v_gene: TRBV2
abundance: .
d_gene: .
j_gene: TRBJ2-6
CDR3nt: TGTGCCAGCAGTAAGGAGGGACCATCCCGCTCTGGGGCCAACGTCCTGACTTTC
CDR3aa: CASSKEGPSRSGANVLTF

v_gene: TRBV29-1
abundance: .
d_gene: TRBD2
j_gene: TRBJ2-3
CDR3nt: TGCAGCGTCCAAGTGGGCGGGGGGGGAGATACGCAGTATTTT
CDR3aa: CSVQVGGGGDTQYF

v_gene: TRBV27
abundance: .
d_gene: .
j_gene: TRBJ1-1
CDR3nt: TGTGCCAGCAGTTTATCCAGAAACACTGAAGCTTTCTTT
CDR3aa: CASSLSRNTEAFF

v_gene: TRBV27
abundance: .
d_gene: TRBD1
j_gene: TRBJ1-1
CDR3nt: TGTGCCAGCAGCGACAGGGGCACTGAAGCTTTCTTT
CDR3aa: CASSDRGTEAFF

v_gene: TRBV30
abundance: .
d_gene: TRBD1
j_gene: TRBJ1-5
CDR3nt: TGTGCCTGGACCCCCACAGGGGACAATCAGCCCCAGCATTTT
CDR3aa: CAWTPTGDNQPQHF

v_gene: TRBV6-5
abundance: once
d_gene: .
j_gene: TRBJ1-1
CDR3nt: TGTGCCAGCAGTCCAAGGTCAGGGAACACTGAAGCTTTCTTT
CDR3aa: CASSPRSGNTEAFF

v_gene: TRBV19
abundance: .
d_gene: .
j_gene: TRBJ1-2
CDR3nt: TGTGCCAGTAGTATAGGAGGAGGCCAAGTTAGGGGCTACACCTTC
CDR3aa: CASSIGGGQVRGYTF

v_gene: TRBV5-1
abundance: once
d_gene: TRBD2
j_gene: TRBJ2-1
CDR3nt: TGCGCCAGCAGTCCACCGGGACTAGCGGAGTACAATGAGCAGTTCTTC
CDR3aa: CASSPPGLAEYNEQFF

v_gene: TRBV15
abundance: .
d_gene: .
j_gene: TRBJ2-3
CDR3nt: TGTGCCACCAGCAGAGATGGGCGGGACACAGATACGCAGTATTTT
CDR3aa: CATSRDGRDTDTQYF

v_gene: TRBV5-1
abundance: .
d_gene: TRBD1
j_gene: TRBJ2-3
CDR3nt: TGCGCCAGCAGCAGAGGACAGGGTAGTTCGGATACGCAGTATTTT
CDR3aa: CASSRGQGSSDTQYF

v_gene: TRBV21-1
abundance: .
d_gene: .
j_gene: TRBJ2-5
CDR3nt: TGTGCCAGCAGCAAACGTACGGGGACAGGGGAAGAGACCCAGTACTTC
CDR3aa: CASSKRTGTGEETQYF

v_gene: TRBV3-1/TRBV3-2
abundance: once
d_gene: TRBD2
j_gene: TRBJ2-1
CDR3nt: TGTGCCAGCAGCCAAGAATTAGGACTAGCGGACAATGAGCAGTTCTTC
CDR3aa: CASSQELGLADNEQFF

v_gene: TRBV5-1
abundance: .
d_gene: .
j_gene: TRBJ2-1
CDR3nt: TGCGCCAGCACCCTGCACCCCGGTTCCGGGTTGAGCTACAATGAGCAGTTCTTC
CDR3aa: CASTLHPGSGLSYNEQFF

v_gene: TRBV14
abundance: .
d_gene: TRBD1
j_gene: TRBJ2-1
CDR3nt: TGTGCCAGCAGCAGGACCGGGACAGGCCCCTACAATGAGCAGTTCTTC
CDR3aa: CASSRTGTGPYNEQFF

v_gene: TRBV30
abundance: .
d_gene: .
j_gene: TRBJ1-1
CDR3nt: TGTGCCTGGGCACTACGTTCGAACACTGAAGCTTTCTTT
CDR3aa: CAWALRSNTEAFF

v_gene: TRBV6-6
abundance: .
d_gene: TRBD1
j_gene: TRBJ1-2
CDR3nt: TGTGCCATCACCCGACCGACAGGGAATTATGGCTACACCTTC
CDR3aa: CAITRPTGNYGYTF

v_gene: TRBV5-1
abundance: .
d_gene: .
j_gene: TRBJ1-1
CDR3nt: TGCGCCAGCGGACCCGCGACAGAGAACACTGAAGCTTTCTTT
CDR3aa: CASGPATENTEAFF

v_gene: TRBV19
abundance: .
d_gene: .
j_gene: TRBJ2-3
CDR3nt: TGTGCCAGTAGTTCAAGACAAGCCACGCAGTATTTT
CDR3aa: CASSSRQATQYF

v_gene: TRBV6-5
abundance: .
d_gene: .
j_gene: TRBJ1-6
CDR3nt: TGTGCCAGCAGTTACTCCCCAGGGGATTCACCCCTCCACTTT
CDR3aa: CASSYSPGDSPLHF

v_gene: TRBV5-4
abundance: .
d_gene: TRBD2
j_gene: TRBJ2-1
CDR3nt: TGTGCCAGCAGTAAGCGGGCGGGGGGGCCGGTTGAGCAGTTCTTC
CDR3aa: CASSKRAGGPVEQFF

v_gene: TRBV15
abundance: .
d_gene: TRBD2
j_gene: TRBJ2-3
CDR3nt: TGTGCCACCAGCAGAGATAAACCGGGACTAGCGGAACCCACAGATACGCAGTATTTT
CDR3aa: CATSRDKPGLAEPTDTQYF

v_gene: TRBV27
abundance: once
d_gene: TRBD1
j_gene: TRBJ1-1
CDR3nt: TGTGCCAGCAGAAGAACAGGGGTAGGGACTGAAGCTTTCTTT
CDR3aa: CASRRTGVGTEAFF

v_gene: TRBV5-5
abundance: once
d_gene: .
j_gene: TRBJ2-5
CDR3nt: TGTGCCAGCAGCTTTCAGGTCGAGACCCAGTACTTC
CDR3aa: CASSFQVETQYF

v_gene: TRBV25-1
abundance: .
d_gene: .
j_gene: TRBJ1-1
CDR3nt: TGTGCCAGCAGTGAATATGGACGATCGGCGAGGACAGAGACTGAAGCTTTCTTT
CDR3aa: CASSEYGRSARTETEAFF

v_gene: TRBV5-4
abundance: .
d_gene: TRBD1
j_gene: TRBJ1-1
CDR3nt: TGTGCCAGCAGCTTGGAGGGACAGGGCATGAACACTGAAGCTTTCTTT
CDR3aa: CASSLEGQGMNTEAFF

v_gene: TRBV30
abundance: .
d_gene: TRBD2
j_gene: TRBJ2-3
CDR3nt: TGTGCCTGGAGCGCCACTAGCGGGAGGGTATTTGGCACAGATACGCAGTATTTT
CDR3aa: CAWSATSGRVFGTDTQYF

v_gene: TRBV5-1
abundance: .
d_gene: .
j_gene: TRBJ2-1
CDR3nt: TGCGCCAGCAGTTATTCGGCAGGGTCGGATGAGCAGTTCTTC
CDR3aa: CASSYSAGSDEQFF

v_gene: TRBV21-1
abundance: .
d_gene: .
j_gene: TRBJ1-4
CDR3nt: TGTGCCAGCAGCACCAAGGACAGGGGAGGAGGTGGAAATGAAAAACTGTTTTTT
CDR3aa: CASSTKDRGGGGNEKLFF

v_gene: TRBV5-1
abundance: .
d_gene: .
j_gene: TRBJ2-3
CDR3nt: TGCGCCAGCAGCTTGGGCAGGGCAGGGGGCACAGATACGCAGTATTTT
CDR3aa: CASSLGRAGGTDTQYF

v_gene: TRBV27
abundance: .
d_gene: .
j_gene: TRBJ1-6
CDR3nt: TGTGCCAGCAGTTTTTTGGGGGCTCGAGATTCACCCCTCCACTTT
CDR3aa: CASSFLGARDSPLHF

v_gene: TRBV6-5
abundance: .
d_gene: .
j_gene: TRBJ2-7
CDR3nt: TGTGCCAGCAGTTACTCCCCGCAGGGTGGCTACGAGCAGTACTTC
CDR3aa: CASSYSPQGGYEQYF

v_gene: TRBV9
abundance: .
d_gene: .
j_gene: TRBJ2-1
CDR3nt: TGTGCCAGCAGCGTAGGGACAGATAGTTTTGCGGACAATGAGCAGTTCTTC
CDR3aa: CASSVGTDSFADNEQFF

v_gene: TRBV5-1
abundance: .
d_gene: .
j_gene: TRBJ2-2
CDR3nt: TGCGCCAGCAGCAAAGGTGACTCTAACACCGGGGAGCTGTTTTTT
CDR3aa: CASSKGDSNTGELFF